The 11 T cell receptor beta chains below all came from one sample that was sequenced in a study of cytomegalovirus exposure and HLA in healthy donors. The PCR employed 60 Vbeta primers together with 13 Jbeta primers. TCRdb's table, derived via immunoSEQ multiplex PCR, lists solely in-frame clones and lacks some. The data contain 100,000 to 150,000 clones, 65% to 85% of them seen just once; the ten biggest clones take up roughly 16%. Specimen: PBMCs. The receptors originated from a man aged 50 to 59 in good health and CMV-seropositive.

This clone appeared once. This chain joins TRBV6-6 and TRBJ2-2; 14 nucleotides line up with TRBD2. CDR1 MNHNY and CDR2 SVGAGI come from the germline V gene (reference sequence). The ends lost 7 bases at V and 4 bases at J; junction bases unmatched: 5. The length of the CDR3 is 16 residues. CDR3 bases: TGTGCCAGCATTCCCGGGACTAGCGGGAGCACCGGGGAGCTGTTTTTT. Protein: CASIPGTSGSTGELFF.

The chain links TRBV7-2 to TRBJ1-2; maybe TRBD1 (6 bases). Per the germline V gene, CDR1 is SGHTA and CDR2 is FQGNSA. V was trimmed by 6 bases and J by 4 bases, leaving 12 bases between them. The CDR3 is 13 amino acids. The CDR3 is CASSSMGAYGYTF. The CDR3 DNA reads TGTGCCAGCAGTAGCATGGGGGCCTATGGCTACACCTTC.

This sequence joins TRBV27 and TRBJ2-7, with D possibly TRBD2 on 6 matching bases. V was clipped by 3 bases and J by 5 bases, with 11 bases between them. Per the germline V gene, CDR1 is MNHEY and CDR2 is SMNVEV (reference sequence). The CDR3 spans 13 residues. The chain's CDR3 is CASSFSGGNEQYF. CDR3 nucleotides: TGTGCCAGCAGTTTTTCTGGCGGGAACGAGCAGTACTTC.

V usage is TRBV5-6 and J usage is TRBJ2-2, with TRBD1 matching 7 bases. V dropped 4 bases and J dropped 3; count of bases not matched to a gene: 12. This CDR3 region has 17 residues. CDR1 SGHDT and CDR2 YYEEEE come from the germline V gene. Here the CDR3 reads CASSPISTGRDTGELFF. CDR3 nucleotides: TGTGCCAGCAGCCCTATTTCGACAGGGCGAGACACCGGGGAGCTGTTTTTT.

The V gene is TRBV20-1, the J gene TRBJ1-1, with D unclear. Trimming removed 1 base from V and 6 bases from J, with 3 bases in between. The V gene's germline CDR1 is DFQATT and CDR2 SNEGSKA (reference sequence). CDR3 length: 10 residues. The CDR3, as DNA: TGCAGTGCTAGAGGGCCTGAAGCTTTCTTT. Translating it yields CSARGPEAFF.

The rearrangement joins TRBV11-1 to TRBJ1-5; D call uncertain. The V end was cut by 1 base, the J end by 3 bases, with 13 bases between. This CDR3 is 16 amino acids long. CDR1 and CDR2 (germline): SGHAT, FQDESV (reference sequence). CDR3 in DNA: TGTGCCAGCAGCTTAGGTCTACCCTACGCCAATCAGCCCCAGCATTTT. This codes for CASSLGLPYANQPQHF.

The chain combines TRBV5-4 with TRBJ2-5; 9 nucleotides agree with TRBD2. With 4 bases clipped from V and 2 bases from J, the junction kept 18 bases outside the gene matches. The CDR3 spans 19 residues. Germline V CDR1 and CDR2: SGHNT, YYREEE (reference sequence). CDR3 nucleotides: TGTGCCAGCAGCCTGGATGGTGTTGCGGGGGGGACCCCACAAGAGACCCAGTACTTC. Translating gives CASSLDGVAGGTPQETQYF.

As to this clone: Germline is not matched at one junction end, which may reflect a read error. The chain employs TRBV11-2 and TRBJ1-2, with D unclear. CDR3 length equals 13 residues. Germline values: CDR1 SGHAT, CDR2 FQNNGV. The CDR3 coding sequence is TGTACCAGCAGCCCGCGAGCGGACTATGGCTACACCTTC. Residues: CTSSPRADYGYTF.

The rearrangement links TRBV19 to TRBJ2-3, with 10 bases that match TRBD2. The CDR3 runs 15 residues. Trimming cost V 2 bases and J 4 bases; bases outside gene matches: 3. The germline gives CDR1 LNHDA, CDR2 SQIVND (reference sequence). The CDR3 spells CASSIRSGRADTQYF. The CDR3 DNA reads TGTGCCAGTAGTATACGCAGCGGGAGGGCAGATACGCAGTATTTT.

The chain carries TRBV10-1 and TRBJ2-7; 8 nucleotides align to TRBD2. The CDR3 contains 16 residues. With 10 bases clipped from V and 2 bases from J, the junction kept 16 bases outside the gene matches. From germline, CDR1 is WNHNN and CDR2 SYGVQD (reference sequence). Here the CDR3 reads CATCWREVGRPYEQYF. CDR3 bases: TGCGCCACCTGTTGGCGGGAGGTAGGCCGACCCTACGAGCAGTACTTC.

The chain carries TRBV19 and TRBJ1-2; 7 positions agree with TRBD1. CDR3 length equals 14 residues. J was trimmed by 4 bases and V by 5 bases; bases with no gene match: 7. Germline CDR1 reads LNHDA; CDR2 reads SQIVND (reference sequence). CDR3 coding DNA: TGTGCCAGTAGTGCCCGGGACAGACTCTATGGCTACACCTTC. It codes for CASSARDRLYGYTF.